This T cell receptor beta chain was obtained from a study of technical replicates of blood from a handful of donors. Sequencing was performed with immunoSEQ multiplex PCR; in TCRdb, only in-frame clones are kept and a portion is missing. The sample holds tens of thousands of clones, approximately 94% seen once. There are 16 residues in the CDR3. The germline gives CDR1 LGHNA, CDR2 YNFKEQ. Between the trimmed V and J ends, which lost 0 bases and 6 bases, there was a span of 17 bases. This clone showed up just once. What was sequenced was T cells isolated from PBMCs. This TCR was recovered from a human donor in good health. The chain recombines TRBV4-2 with TRBJ2-5, with a tentative D call TRBD1 (5 bases). CDR3: CASSQDSGPFRQTQYF. DNA of the CDR3: TGTGCCAGCAGCCAAGATTCAGGGCCATTCCGACAGACCCAGTACTTC.